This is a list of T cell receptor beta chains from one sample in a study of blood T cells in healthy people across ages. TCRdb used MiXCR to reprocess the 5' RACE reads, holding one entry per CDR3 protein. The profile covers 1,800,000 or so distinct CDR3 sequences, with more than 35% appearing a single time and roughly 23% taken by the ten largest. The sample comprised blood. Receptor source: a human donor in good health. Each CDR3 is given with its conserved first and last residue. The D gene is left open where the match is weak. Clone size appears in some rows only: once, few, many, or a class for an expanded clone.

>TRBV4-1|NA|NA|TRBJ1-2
CASSRIGTIMNYGYTF
TGCGCCAGCAGTCGAATAGGGACGATTATGAACTATGGCTACACCTTC
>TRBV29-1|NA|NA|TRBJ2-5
CSVGGAQETQYF
TGCAGCGTTGGGGGCGCTCAAGAGACCCAGTACTTC
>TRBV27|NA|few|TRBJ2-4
CASRSLADSQTLAKNIQYF
TGTGCCAGCAGGTCTTTGGCAGACTCTCAGACCCTAGCCAAAAACATTCAGTACTTC
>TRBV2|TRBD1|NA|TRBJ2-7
CASRETGSPYEQYF
TGTGCCAGCAGAGAGACAGGGAGTCCCTACGAGCAGTACTTC
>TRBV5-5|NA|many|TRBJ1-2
CASSHPNYGYTF
TGTGCCAGCAGTCATCCTAACTATGGCTACACCTTC
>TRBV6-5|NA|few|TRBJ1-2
CASSYYRANYGYTF
TGTGCCAGCAGTTACTATCGAGCTAACTATGGCTACACCTTC
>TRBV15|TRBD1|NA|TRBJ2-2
CATSRDLGTGGLTGELFF
TGTGCCACCAGCAGAGATCTCGGGACAGGGGGTCTTACCGGGGAGCTGTTTTTT
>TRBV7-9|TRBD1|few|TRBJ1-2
CASSSTNTGGAGGYTF
TGTGCCAGCAGCTCGACAAACACAGGGGGCGCCGGGGGCTACACCTTC
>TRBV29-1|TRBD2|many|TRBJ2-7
CSVGGRSYEQYF
TGCAGCGTGGGAGGGCGGTCCTACGAGCAGTACTTC
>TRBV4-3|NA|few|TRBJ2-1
CASSQLQGSYNEQFF
TGCGCCAGCAGCCAACTTCAGGGCTCCTACAATGAGCAGTTCTTC
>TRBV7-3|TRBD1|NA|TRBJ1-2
CASSSGQWPGITF
TGTGCCAGCAGCTCGGGACAGTGGCCCGGTATCACCTTC
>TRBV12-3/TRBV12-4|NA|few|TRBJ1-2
CASSFRGGRSNYGYTF
TGTGCCAGCAGTTTCAGGGGCGGGAGGTCTAACTATGGCTACACCTTC
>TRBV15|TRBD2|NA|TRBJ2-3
CATSTSGGTDTQYF
TGTGCCACCAGCACTAGCGGGGGCACAGATACGCAGTATTTT
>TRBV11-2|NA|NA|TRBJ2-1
CASSSRGADNEQFF
TGTGCCAGCAGTAGCCGGGGGGCCGATAATGAGCAGTTCTTC
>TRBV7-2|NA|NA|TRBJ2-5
CASSPQFRDQETQYF
TGTGCCAGCAGCCCCCAATTTAGAGACCAAGAGACCCAGTACTTC
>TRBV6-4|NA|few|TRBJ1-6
CASSDTDGIRSPLHF
TGTGCCAGCAGTGACACGGACGGTATAAGGTCGCCCCTCCACTTT
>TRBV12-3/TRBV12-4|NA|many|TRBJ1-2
CASSLREDYGYTF
TGTGCCAGCAGCTTAAGGGAAGACTATGGCTACACCTTC
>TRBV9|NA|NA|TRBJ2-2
CASSLLGTSHTGELFF
TGTGCCAGCAGCCTTTTGGGGACGAGTCACACCGGGGAGCTGTTTTTT